This TCR beta chain appears in the sequencing data of a study of blood T cell repertoires in COVID-19. Assay used: immunoSEQ multiplex PCR; TCRdb lists only in-frame clones, some missing. Of approximately 500,000 clones in the sample, around 90% are singletons; the top ten hold about 8%. Seattle patients were enrolled while actively infected and followed longitudinally. This TCR was recovered from a woman in her forties or fifties with COVID-19, enrolled during active disease. The sequenced sample consisted of peripheral blood.

CDR3 coding DNA: TGTGCCAGCAGTTTATCGATGTCCAGGGCTTGGGAGCAGTACTTC. It yields the protein CASSLSMSRAWEQYF. This rearrangement joins TRBV27 to TRBJ2-7; D is possibly TRBD1 (5 bases). The CDR3 covers 15 residues. The V end lost 0 bases, the J end lost 7 bases, and 16 bases lay between the germline ends. The germline gives CDR1 MNHEY, CDR2 SMNVEV (reference sequence).